This is a list of T cell receptor beta chains from one sample in a study of cytomegalovirus exposure and HLA in healthy donors. Here immunoSEQ multiplex PCR was the method, and the copy in TCRdb shows in-frame clones only, minus some. The sample carries around 100,000 clones, 79% recorded once. The sequenced material came from PBMCs. Source of these receptors: a man aged 45 to 65 in good health and CMV-seropositive. Both conserved end residues are part of each CDR3. The order of the fields is V gene, D gene, clone size, J gene, CDR3 DNA, CDR3 protein. D genes are given only for firm matches. Rows may omit the clone size; those that give it use once, few, many or a size class.

>TRBV6-1|TRBD1|.|TRBJ2-7
TGTGCCAGCAGTGAAGGGGGACAGGGGGCGGGCGGGAGGGCCTACGAGCAGTACTTC
CASSEGGQGAGGRAYEQYF
>TRBV28|.|.|TRBJ1-2
TGTGCCAGCAGTTCCGGACAGCACTTAAACTATGGCTACACCTTC
CASSSGQHLNYGYTF
>TRBV5-5|.|.|TRBJ1-5
TGTGCCAGCAGCTTGTTCGGGGGGAATCAGCCCCAGCATTTT
CASSLFGGNQPQHF
>TRBV18|.|.|TRBJ1-1
TGTGCCAGCTCACCACCGGGACTGCGGGGAAACACTGAAGCTTTCTTT
CASSPPGLRGNTEAFF
>TRBV5-4|TRBD1|few|TRBJ2-2
TGTGCCAGCAGCTTGGCCGGGACAGGGGGAACCGGGGAGCTGTTTTTT
CASSLAGTGGTGELFF
>TRBV7-2|TRBD2|.|TRBJ2-3
TGTGCCGGAGCTACCGGGAGGGCCCCGACAGATACGCAGTATTTT
CAGATGRAPTDTQYF
>TRBV9|TRBD1|.|TRBJ2-1
TGTGCCAGCAGCGTAGAGACAGGGGGAACCCTAGCTTACAATGAGCAGTTCTTC
CASSVETGGTLAYNEQFF
>TRBV27|.|few|TRBJ2-7
TGTGCCAGCAGTTTTAGCACCCAATCCACCTACGAGCAGTACTTC
CASSFSTQSTYEQYF
>TRBV4-2|TRBD2|.|TRBJ2-5
TGTGCCAGCAGCCAACCTAGCGGGAGGGCCTTCGGGGAGACCCAGTACTTC
CASSQPSGRAFGETQYF
>TRBV15|.|.|TRBJ2-1
TGTGCCACCAGCAGGGGGAGCTCCTACAATGAGCAGTTCTTC
CATSRGSSYNEQFF
>TRBV7-9|.|few|TRBJ1-5
TGTGCCAGCAGCTCCCCCCGGGACAATCAGCCCCAGCATTTT
CASSSPRDNQPQHF
>TRBV2|.|.|TRBJ1-4
TGTGCCAGCAGTGAGAGGGTTGGAACTAATGAAAAACTGTTTTTT
CASSERVGTNEKLFF
>TRBV6-1|TRBD2|.|TRBJ2-3
TGTGCCAGCAGTGAAGCCAGGACTAGCGGGAGTTGGGATACGCAGTATTTT
CASSEARTSGSWDTQYF
>TRBV27|TRBD1|.|TRBJ2-1
TGTGCCAGCAGATTGGACAGGCTCTCGAATGAGCAGTTCTTC
CASRLDRLSNEQFF
>TRBV11-2|TRBD2|.|TRBJ2-1
TGTGCCAGCAGCTTAGTACTAGCGGGAGGAAACAATGAGCAGTTCTTC
CASSLVLAGGNNEQFF
>TRBV7-6|TRBD1|few|TRBJ2-1
TGTGCCAGCAGCTGGGACAGCCGTGAGCAGTTCTTC
CASSWDSREQFF
>TRBV30|TRBD1|.|TRBJ2-7
TGTGCCTGGAGTGTACAGGGGGCCCCCTACGAGCAGTACTTC
CAWSVQGAPYEQYF
>TRBV14|TRBD2|.|TRBJ2-2
TGTGCCAGCAGCGGACCGGGACTAGCGAGGTCAAATTCTATCGGGGAGCTGTTTTTT
CASSGPGLARSNSIGELFF
>TRBV7-8|TRBD1|.|TRBJ2-7
TGTGCCAGCAGCCCCTCACAGGGGATACCCTACGAGCAGTACTTC
CASSPSQGIPYEQYF
>TRBV5-4|.|.|TRBJ2-7
TGTGCCAGCAGCTTGGTAGCGAGCTACGAGCAGTACTTC
CASSLVASYEQYF
>TRBV7-9|TRBD1|.|TRBJ2-5
TGTGCCAGCAGTCTCGGACAGGGGGGATCAGAGACCCAGTACTTC
CASSLGQGGSETQYF
>TRBV29-1|.|.|TRBJ2-2
TGCAGCGTTATTGTGCTAGCGAACACCGGGGAGCTGTTTTTT
CSVIVLANTGELFF
>TRBV11-2|TRBD1|.|TRBJ2-7
TGTGCCAGCAGCTTAGTCCAGGACAGGCTCTACGAGCAGTACTTC
CASSLVQDRLYEQYF
>TRBV5-1|TRBD1|.|TRBJ2-7
TGCGCCAGCAGCTTGGCCTTTTTCGGGACAGGGGTGAACGAGCAGTACTTC
CASSLAFFGTGVNEQYF
>TRBV28|.|.|TRBJ2-1
TGTGCCAGCACCCCGGCAGGGGCCCACTACAATGAGCAGTTCTTC
CASTPAGAHYNEQFF
>TRBV28|.|.|TRBJ2-2
TGTGCCAGCAGTTTGGGTAGCGGGAACACCGGGGAGCTGTTTTTT
CASSLGSGNTGELFF
>TRBV9|TRBD1|.|TRBJ2-3
TGTGCCAGCAGCTTGGGACAGCCCAGCACAGATACGCAGTATTTT
CASSLGQPSTDTQYF
>TRBV4-1|.|once|TRBJ2-2
TGCGCCAGCAGCCTCCCGTCGGGCGGGGGCTGGACCGGGGAGCTGTTTTTT
CASSLPSGGGWTGELFF
>TRBV4-2|TRBD1|.|TRBJ2-3
TGTGCCAGCAGCTATGGACAGGGGGTAAGCACAGATACGCAGTATTTT
CASSYGQGVSTDTQYF
>TRBV25-1|TRBD1|once|TRBJ2-1
TGTGCCAGCAGTACGGGACAGGGATACAATGAGCAGTTCTTC
CASSTGQGYNEQFF
>TRBV27|TRBD2|once|TRBJ2-5
TGTGCCAGCAGTTTCTCGCGGGAGAGAGGAGAGACCCAGTACTTC
CASSFSRERGETQYF
>TRBV27|.|once|TRBJ1-2
TGTGCCAGCAGTCCTAGGCGGGGTACTAACTATGGCTACACCTTC
CASSPRRGTNYGYTF
>TRBV2|TRBD1|.|TRBJ1-1
TGTGCCAGCAATCGACAGGGGGCGAACACTGAAGCTTTCTTT
CASNRQGANTEAFF
>TRBV5-1|.|.|TRBJ2-1
TGCGCCAGCAGCTTGTCCGGACAATCCCCCTACAATGAGCAGTTCTTC
CASSLSGQSPYNEQFF
>TRBV7-3|.|.|TRBJ2-3
TGTGCCAGCACCAAGACAGTACCCCCTAGCACAGATACGCAGTATTTT
CASTKTVPPSTDTQYF
>TRBV28|TRBD1|.|TRBJ1-1
TGTGCCAGCAGTCTGGGACAGGTGAAAAACACTGAAGCTTTCTTT
CASSLGQVKNTEAFF
>TRBV21-1|.|once|TRBJ2-7
TGTGCCAGCAGCACCTCGAGAAGCTCCTACGAGCAGTACTTC
CASSTSRSSYEQYF
>TRBV29-1|.|.|TRBJ2-5
TGCAGCGTTGAAGAAGTACAGGGAAGGGAGACCCAGTACTTC
CSVEEVQGRETQYF
>TRBV10-3|TRBD2|.|TRBJ2-3
TGTGCCATCAGTGAGACTAGCGGGAGTTGGGCAGATACGCAGTATTTT
CAISETSGSWADTQYF
>TRBV5-1|.|.|TRBJ1-1
TGCGCCAGCAGCTTCCAGTGGGAGGGTCTCGTGAACACTGAAGCTTTCTTT
CASSFQWEGLVNTEAFF
>TRBV2|.|.|TRBJ2-7
TGTGCCAGCAGGCAGGGTTCCCTCTACGAGCAGTACTTC
CASRQGSLYEQYF
>TRBV25-1|.|few|TRBJ2-3
TGTGCCAGCAGTAATACAGCAACGGATACGCAGTATTTT
CASSNTATDTQYF
>TRBV5-1|TRBD1|.|TRBJ1-1
TGCGCCAGCAGCTTGAGGGCAGGGGGCTCTGAAGCTTTCTTT
CASSLRAGGSEAFF
>TRBV6-1|TRBD2|.|TRBJ2-7
TGTGCCAGCAGTGGGGCCTTCTTTACTAGCGGGAGGTTCCACGAGCAGTACTTC
CASSGAFFTSGRFHEQYF
>TRBV10-3|.|few|TRBJ2-1
TGTGCCATCAGGGACTCCGGGGGTAGGGATGAGCAGTTCTTC
CAIRDSGGRDEQFF
>TRBV5-4|TRBD2|few|TRBJ2-5
TGTGCCAGCAGCTCGGGACTAGCGAGGGGGGAGACCCAGTACTTC
CASSSGLARGETQYF
>TRBV11-3|TRBD2|.|TRBJ2-1
TGTGCCAGCAGCGAGACTAGCGGGAGCTCCTACAATGAGCAGTTCTTC
CASSETSGSSYNEQFF